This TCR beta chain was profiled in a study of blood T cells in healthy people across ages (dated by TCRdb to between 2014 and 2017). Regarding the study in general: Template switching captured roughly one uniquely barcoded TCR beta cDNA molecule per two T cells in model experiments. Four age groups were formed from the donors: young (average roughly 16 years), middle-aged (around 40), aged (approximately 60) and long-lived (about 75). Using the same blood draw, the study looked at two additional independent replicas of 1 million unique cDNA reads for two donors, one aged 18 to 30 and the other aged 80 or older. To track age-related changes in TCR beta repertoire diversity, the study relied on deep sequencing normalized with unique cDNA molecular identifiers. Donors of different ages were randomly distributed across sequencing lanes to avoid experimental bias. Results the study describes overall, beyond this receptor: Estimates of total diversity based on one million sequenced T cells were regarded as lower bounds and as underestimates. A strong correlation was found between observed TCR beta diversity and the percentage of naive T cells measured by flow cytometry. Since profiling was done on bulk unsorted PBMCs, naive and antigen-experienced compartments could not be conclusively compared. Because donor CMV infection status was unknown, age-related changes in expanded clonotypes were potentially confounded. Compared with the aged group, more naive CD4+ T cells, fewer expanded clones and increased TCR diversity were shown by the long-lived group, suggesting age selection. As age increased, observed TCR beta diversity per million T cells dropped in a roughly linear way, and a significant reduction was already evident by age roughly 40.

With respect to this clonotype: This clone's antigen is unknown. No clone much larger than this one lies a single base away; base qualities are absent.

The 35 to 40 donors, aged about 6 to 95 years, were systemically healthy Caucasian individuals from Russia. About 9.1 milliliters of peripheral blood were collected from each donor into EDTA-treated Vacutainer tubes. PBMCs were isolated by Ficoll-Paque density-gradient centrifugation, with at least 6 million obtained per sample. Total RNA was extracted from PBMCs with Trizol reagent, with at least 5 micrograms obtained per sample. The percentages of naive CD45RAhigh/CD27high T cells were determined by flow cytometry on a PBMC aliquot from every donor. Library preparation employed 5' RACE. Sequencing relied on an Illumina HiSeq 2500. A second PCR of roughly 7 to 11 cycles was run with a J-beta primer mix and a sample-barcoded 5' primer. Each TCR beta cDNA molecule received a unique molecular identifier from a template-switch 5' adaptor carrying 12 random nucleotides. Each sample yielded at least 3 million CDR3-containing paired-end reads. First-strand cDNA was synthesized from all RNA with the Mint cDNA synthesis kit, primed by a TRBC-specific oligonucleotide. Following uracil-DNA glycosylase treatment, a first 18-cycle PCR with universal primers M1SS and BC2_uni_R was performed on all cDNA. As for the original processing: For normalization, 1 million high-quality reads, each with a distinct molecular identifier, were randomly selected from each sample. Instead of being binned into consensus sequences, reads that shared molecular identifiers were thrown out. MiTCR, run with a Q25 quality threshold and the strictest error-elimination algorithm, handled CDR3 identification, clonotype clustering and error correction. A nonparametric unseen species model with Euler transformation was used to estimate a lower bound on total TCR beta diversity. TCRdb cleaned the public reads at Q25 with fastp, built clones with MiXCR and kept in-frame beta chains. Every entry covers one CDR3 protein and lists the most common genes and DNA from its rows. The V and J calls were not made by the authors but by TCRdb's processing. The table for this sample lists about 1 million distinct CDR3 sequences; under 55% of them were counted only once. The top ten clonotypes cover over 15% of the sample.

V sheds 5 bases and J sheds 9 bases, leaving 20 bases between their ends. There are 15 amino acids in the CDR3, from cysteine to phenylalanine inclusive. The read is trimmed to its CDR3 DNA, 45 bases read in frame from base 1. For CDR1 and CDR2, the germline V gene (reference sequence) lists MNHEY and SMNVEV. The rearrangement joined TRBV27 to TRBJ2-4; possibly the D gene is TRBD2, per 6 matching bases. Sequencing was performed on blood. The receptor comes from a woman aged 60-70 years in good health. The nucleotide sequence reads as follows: TGTGCCAGCAGTCCGGTAGCGGCCACAGGAGGCATTCAGTACTTC. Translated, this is CASSPVAATGGIQYF.